One and the same sample provided the 15 T cell receptor beta chains below, sequenced in a study of radiotherapy plus CTLA-4 blockade in lung cancer. Sequencing used immunoSEQ multiplex PCR; TCRdb keeps in-frame clones, though not all of them. The sample has tens of thousands of clones; over 75% are singletons. Source: peripheral blood, taken from a patient treated with radiotherapy plus ipilimumab. The receptors were sampled from a human donor with non-small cell lung cancer who had stable disease on radiotherapy plus ipilimumab.

The V and J genes are TRBV6-6 and TRBJ2-3; 7 nucleotides line up with TRBD2. CDR3 size: 15 residues. V trimming: 2 bases; J trimming: 4 bases; junction bases outside the gene matches: 6. CDR1 is MNHNY, CDR2 SVGAGI, per germline (reference sequence). The CDR3 DNA reads as TGTGCCAGCAGTTACGAACGGGGGGTCTCAGATACGCAGTATTTT. Its protein product is CASSYERGVSDTQYF.

This chain links TRBV6-5 with TRBJ1-5, with 7 bases fitting TRBD1. Looked up from germline, CDR1 is MNHEY and CDR2 is SVGAGI. V dropped 6 bases and J dropped 2; count of bases not matched to a gene: 7. This CDR3 has 15 amino acids. DNA of the CDR3: TGTGCCAGCAGGCCTGCCGGACAGGGCAATCAGCCCCAGCATTTT. Residues: CASRPAGQGNQPQHF.

V usage is TRBV7-2 and J usage is TRBJ2-5, with D uncertain. Germline CDR1 SGHTA, CDR2 FQGNSA. The CDR3 has 15 residues. V shed 0 bases and J shed 0 bases, with 8 bases lying between them. CDR3 bases: TGTGCCAGCAGCTTAGCAACCGGGTACCAAGAGACCCAGTACTTC. The encoded protein is CASSLATGYQETQYF. The variable domain in full, with the rest retrieved from reference TRBV7-2 and TRBJ2-5, is GAGVSQSPSNKVTEKGKDVELRCDPISGHTALYWYRQSLGQGLEFLIYFQGNSAPDKSGLPSDRFSAERTGGSVSTLTIQRTQQEDSAVYLCASSLATGYQETQYFGPGTRLLVL.

The V and J genes are TRBV2 and TRBJ1-2; a possible D gene is TRBD1 (6 bases). CDR1 SNHLY and CDR2 FYNNEI come from the germline V gene. Trimming took off 7 bases at V and 7 bases at J, with 10 bases between the two ends. The CDR3 has 11 amino acids. The CDR3 bases are TGTGCCAGCAATTCAGGGGTTGGCTACACCTTC. This translates into CASNSGVGYTF.

The chain uses TRBV7-2 and TRBJ2-2; D is perhaps TRBD1 or TRBD2 (5 bases each). Germline values: CDR1 SGHTA, CDR2 FQGNSA. The V gene lost 5 bases and the J gene lost 3 bases, with 16 bases spanning the gap. The CDR3 sequence is 16 residues long. In DNA form, the CDR3 reads TGTGCCAGCAGCCTAGTCTGGGGGTTGGACACCGGGGAGCTGTTTTTT. Its protein is CASSLVWGLDTGELFF.

CDR3 in DNA: TGTGCCAGCAGCTCCGGGACCCAGGGCGAGCAGTACTTC. This translates into CASSSGTQGEQYF. V is TRBV5-6 and J is TRBJ2-7; D could derive from TRBD1 or TRBD2 (5 bases each). Germline lookup yields CDR1 SGHDT and CDR2 YYEEEE. V shed 3 bases and J shed 6 bases, with 13 bases lying between them. The CDR3 sequence is 13 residues long.

V is TRBV15 and J is TRBJ1-2; TRBD1 is a possible D gene (5 bases). This CDR3 is 16 amino acids long. V lost 0 bases and J 0 bases, leaving 11 bases between the germline ends. The germline V gene has CDR1 LNHNV and CDR2 YYDKDF (reference sequence). The CDR3 region has the DNA TGTGCCACCAGCAGAGACAGGGCCACATCTAACTATGGCTACACCTTC. Translation gives CATSRDRATSNYGYTF. The full variable domain, with the rest looked up from reference TRBV15 and TRBJ1-2, is DAMVIQNPRYQVTQFGKPVTLSCSQTLNHNVMYWYQQKSSQAPKLLFHYYDKDFNNEADTPDNFQSRRPNTSFCFLDIRSPGLGDTAMYLCATSRDRATSNYGYTFGSGTRLTVV.

The V gene is TRBV30, the J gene TRBJ1-1; D perhaps matches TRBD1 (5 bases). The CDR3 runs to 13 residues. Germline loops: CDR1 GTSNPN, CDR2 SVGIG (reference sequence). The germline V and J ends were trimmed by 2 bases and 7 bases, with 14 bases remaining between them. CDR3 DNA sequence: TGTGCCTGGAGTAAAGGGGATAGAGATGAAGCTTTCTTT. The encoded protein is CAWSKGDRDEAFF.

The V call is TRBV2, the J call TRBJ1-5; D gene uncertain. The V gene lost 4 bases and the J gene lost 0 bases, with 10 bases spanning the gap. The CDR3 contains 15 residues. From germline, CDR1 is SNHLY and CDR2 FYNNEI. CDR3 sequence: CASSVGAYSNQPQHF. The CDR3 bases are TGTGCCAGCAGTGTAGGAGCTTATAGCAATCAGCCCCAGCATTTT.

The V and J genes are TRBV4-1 and TRBJ2-7; 7 nucleotides align to TRBD2. Germline loops: CDR1 MGHRA, CDR2 YSYEKL. The V segment lost 2 bases and the J segment 3 bases; nucleotides outside the gene matches: 7. The length of the CDR3 is 15 residues. Here the CDR3 DNA reads TGCGCCAGCAGCCAAACTAGCGACGGGATCTACGAGCAGTACGTC. Translated, it gives CASSQTSDGIYEQYV.

The genes are TRBV5-1 and TRBJ1-2; a possible D gene is TRBD1 (6 bases). The CDR3 has 15 residues. V lost 3 bases to trimming and J lost 8 bases, with 20 bases between them. Germline V lookup: CDR1 SGHRS, CDR2 YFSETQ. The DNA of the CDR3 is TGCGCCAGCAGCTCACCGACAACAGGGTTAGAGGGCTACACCTTC. This gives the protein CASSSPTTGLEGYTF.

The rearrangement joins TRBV27 to TRBJ1-1; D may be TRBD1 (6 bases). V lost 6 bases and J lost 1, with 15 bases in between. Germline CDR1 is MNHEY and CDR2 is SMNVEV (reference sequence). This CDR3 comprises 15 residues. The CDR3 reads CASRTYGQPNTEAFF. CDR3 sequence (DNA): TGTGCCAGCAGAACCTATGGACAGCCGAACACTGAAGCTTTCTTT.

This rearrangement joins TRBV6-1 to TRBJ1-5; the D gene is possibly TRBD1 (5 bases). The CDR3 consists of 14 residues. Deletions cut 2 bases from V and 6 bases from J, with 11 bases between. CDR1 is MNHNS, CDR2 SASEGT, per germline. The CDR3 loop reads CASSESRGSQPQHF. The CDR3 region has the DNA TGTGCCAGCAGTGAATCCCGGGGGAGTCAGCCCCAGCATTTT.

J is TRBJ1-3 and V is TRBV27; no definite D call. The germline V and J ends were trimmed by 0 bases and 2 bases, with 11 bases remaining between them. Germline CDR1 reads MNHEY; CDR2 reads SMNVEV (reference sequence). The CDR3 has 16 amino acids. The CDR3 region is CASSLSHYTAGNTIYF. CDR3 DNA sequence: TGTGCCAGCAGTTTATCGCATTACACTGCTGGAAACACCATATATTTT.

V usage is TRBV5-4 and J usage is TRBJ2-3; D is ambiguous. The V gene's germline CDR1 is SGHNT and CDR2 YYREEE (reference sequence). The germline V and J ends were trimmed by 2 bases and 4 bases, with 14 bases remaining between them. This CDR3 has 15 amino acids. The CDR3 here is CASSFPLGRSDTQYF. CDR3 DNA: TGTGCCAGCAGCTTCCCACTGGGTAGATCAGATACGCAGTATTTT.